One sample yielded the 5 T cell receptor beta chains listed below, sequenced in a study of sequential checkpoint blockade in melanoma. Treatment denoted: randomized to nivolumab then ipilimumab (arm A) or the reverse (arm B). Using immunoSEQ multiplex PCR, the repertoire was profiled, and TCRdb retains in-frame clones only, with some absent. The profile covers roughly 6,000 clones, with roughly 21% appearing a single time and around 15% taken by the ten largest. The sequencing used tumor tissue (inferred from file names), collected from a patient given nivolumab and ipilimumab in sequence. The receptors shown here come from a human donor with melanoma.

In its sample, this clone ranks as medium-sized. This chain connects TRBV19 to TRBJ2-1; no definite D call. Germline V lookup: CDR1 LNHDA, CDR2 SQIVND (reference sequence). The V end was cut by 7 bases, the J end by 15 bases, with 16 bases between. CDR3 length equals 11 residues. CDR3 amino acids: CASNTPFSPFF. In DNA, the CDR3 is TGTGCCAGTAACACGCCCTTTAGCCCGTTCTTC.

This clone was found once. The CDR3 DNA follows: TGTGCCAGCCGAGGACAGGGGGCGGACAATGAGCAGTTCTTC. Protein: CASRGQGADNEQFF. The chain employs TRBV19 and TRBJ2-1; 11 nucleotides line up with TRBD1. Per the germline V gene, CDR1 is LNHDA and CDR2 is SQIVND (reference sequence). Trimming took 9 bases from V and 5 from J; bases not matched to a gene: 6. There are 14 residues in the CDR3.

This clone showed up many times. J is TRBJ2-7 and V is TRBV4-1, with 8 positions matching TRBD1. The germline gives CDR1 MGHRA, CDR2 YSYEKL. This CDR3 region has 16 residues. The junction had 7 bases not matched to a gene; V was cut back by 0 bases and J by 3 bases. CDR3 residues: CASSQEQGGIGYEQYF. DNA of the CDR3: TGCGCCAGCAGCCAAGAACAGGGGGGTATAGGCTACGAGCAGTACTTC.

This chain uses TRBV29-1 with TRBJ2-5; 9 bases are shared with TRBD2. The CDR3 spans 16 residues. Unmatched junction bases numbered 11, after V lost 4 bases and J lost 2 bases. Germline loops: CDR1 SQVTM, CDR2 ANQGSEA. The CDR3 coding sequence is TGCAGCGTTGCGGGTCGCGGGGGGGGAGTGCAAGAGACCCAGTACTTC. It encodes CSVAGRGGGVQETQYF.

This clone was observed many times. The CDR3 DNA reads as TGTGCCAGCAGTTACCAGACAGGGGAGGCTGAAAGCTACACCTTC. The encoded protein is CASSYQTGEAESYTF. The V gene is TRBV6-8, the J gene TRBJ1-2; 8 bases map to TRBD1. This CDR3 is 15 amino acids long. Per germline, CDR1 MNHGY and CDR2 SAAAGT. With V trimmed by 2 bases and J by 9 bases, 11 bases remained unmatched.